The clone carrying this TCR beta chain was detected a few times. MiXCR, run by TCRdb on the RT-PCR reads, gives a single entry per CDR3 protein. The data hold approximately 160,000 distinct CDR3 sequences, with approximately 28% observed a single time. These data are taken from a study of patients and donors after allogeneic stem cell transplantation. Deletions cut 6 bases from V and 7 bases from J, with 7 bases between. The V gene's germline CDR1 is SGHTA and CDR2 FQGNSA. The CDR3 is made up of 11 amino acids. The TCR was taken from a human donor who was either an allogeneic HSCT recipient or a stem cell or donor lymphocyte infusion donor (not recorded which). It is not recorded whose cells these are; they may come from a transplant donor. The rearrangement links TRBV7-2 to TRBJ2-1; D gene unclear. Source material: blood, either unsorted or a sorted T cell fraction (not recorded which). CDR3 DNA: TGTGCCAGCAGTTTAAGAAATGAGCAGTTCTTC. This encodes CASSLRNEQFF.